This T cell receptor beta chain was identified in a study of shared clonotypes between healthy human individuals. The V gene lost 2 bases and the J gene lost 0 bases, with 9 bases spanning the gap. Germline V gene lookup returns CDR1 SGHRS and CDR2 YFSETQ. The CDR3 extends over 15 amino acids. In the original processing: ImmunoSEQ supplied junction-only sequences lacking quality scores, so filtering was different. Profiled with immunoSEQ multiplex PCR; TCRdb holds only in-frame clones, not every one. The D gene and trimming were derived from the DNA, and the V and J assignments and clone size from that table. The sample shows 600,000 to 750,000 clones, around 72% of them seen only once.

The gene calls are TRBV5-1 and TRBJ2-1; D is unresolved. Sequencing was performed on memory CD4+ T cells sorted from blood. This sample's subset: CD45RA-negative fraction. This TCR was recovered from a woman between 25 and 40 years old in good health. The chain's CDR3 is CASSFRSSSYNEQFF. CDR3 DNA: TGCGCCAGCAGCTTCAGGTCAAGCTCCTACAATGAGCAGTTCTTC.